This T cell receptor beta chain stems from a study of blood T cells in healthy people across ages. Whole-study context: Capture by template switching was about one barcoded beta molecule per two T cells.

The sample holds a few counts of this clonotype. Germline assignment: CDR1 LNHDA and CDR2 SQIVND (reference sequence). This CDR3 is built from 15 residues. V lost 3 bases and J lost 4, with 12 bases in between. The sample providers were healthy Caucasian people from Russia, aged roughly 6 to 95. Primed by a sample-barcoded 5' primer and a J-beta primer mix, a second PCR proceeded for roughly 6 to 12 cycles. From the 5' RACE reads, TCRdb called clonotypes with MiXCR, one entry per CDR3 protein. The table has 750,000 to 1,000,000 distinct CDR3 sequences, around 29% seen once. This same sample was also part of a study on T cells of mothers and their children. As that report states: In each mother, TCR beta CDR3 reads exceeded 10 million; in each child, they numbered some 3 million. Related mother-child pairs shared slightly more overlap than unrelated pairs, but the difference was non-significant.

The sequenced material came from blood. J is TRBJ2-2 and V is TRBV19; D not resolved. The TCR sequence derives from a woman aged 40 to 50 in good health. Written as DNA, the CDR3 is TGTGCCAGTAGTATTTGGACGATAGGCACCGGGGAGCTGTTTTTT. This gives the protein CASSIWTIGTGELFF.